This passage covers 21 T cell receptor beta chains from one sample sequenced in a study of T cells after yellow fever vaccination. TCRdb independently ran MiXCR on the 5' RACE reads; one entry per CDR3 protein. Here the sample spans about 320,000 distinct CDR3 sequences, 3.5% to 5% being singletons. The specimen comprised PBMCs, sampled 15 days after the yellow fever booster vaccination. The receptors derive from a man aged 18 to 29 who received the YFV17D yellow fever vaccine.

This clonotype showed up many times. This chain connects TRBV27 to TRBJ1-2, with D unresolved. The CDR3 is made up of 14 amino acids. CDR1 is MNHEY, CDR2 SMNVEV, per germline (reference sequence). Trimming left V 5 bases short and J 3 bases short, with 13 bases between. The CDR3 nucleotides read TGTGCCAGCAGTCGGCAAGGGTTCTACTATGGCTACACCTTC. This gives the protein CASSRQGFYYGYTF.

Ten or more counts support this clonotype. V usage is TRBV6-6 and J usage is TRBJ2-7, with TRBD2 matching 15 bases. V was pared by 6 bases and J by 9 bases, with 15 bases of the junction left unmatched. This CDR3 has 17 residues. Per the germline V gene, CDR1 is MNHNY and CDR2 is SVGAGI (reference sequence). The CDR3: CASSYGTSGGQSFGQYV. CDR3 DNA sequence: TGTGCCAGCAGCTACGGGACTAGCGGGGGGCAGTCCTTTGGGCAGTACGTC.

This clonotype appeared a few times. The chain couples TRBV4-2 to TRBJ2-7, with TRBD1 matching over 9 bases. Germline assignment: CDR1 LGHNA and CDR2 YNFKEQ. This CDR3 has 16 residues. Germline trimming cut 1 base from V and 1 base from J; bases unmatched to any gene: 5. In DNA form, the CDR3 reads TGTGCCAGCAGCCAAGTAGGACAGGGGAGGTCCTACGAGCAGTACTTC. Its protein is CASSQVGQGRSYEQYF.

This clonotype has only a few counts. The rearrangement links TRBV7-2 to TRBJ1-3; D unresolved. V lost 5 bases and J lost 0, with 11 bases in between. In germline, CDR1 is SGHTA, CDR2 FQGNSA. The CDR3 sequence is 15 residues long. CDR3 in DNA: TGTGCCAGCAGCCCAGTCCCAGGCTCTGGAAACACCATATATTTT. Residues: CASSPVPGSGNTIYF.

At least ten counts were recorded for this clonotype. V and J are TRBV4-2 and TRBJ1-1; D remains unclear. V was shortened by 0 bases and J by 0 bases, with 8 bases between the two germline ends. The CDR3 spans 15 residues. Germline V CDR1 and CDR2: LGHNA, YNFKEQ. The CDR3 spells CASSQDPGVNTEAFF. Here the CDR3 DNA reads TGTGCCAGCAGCCAAGATCCGGGAGTGAACACTGAAGCTTTCTTT.

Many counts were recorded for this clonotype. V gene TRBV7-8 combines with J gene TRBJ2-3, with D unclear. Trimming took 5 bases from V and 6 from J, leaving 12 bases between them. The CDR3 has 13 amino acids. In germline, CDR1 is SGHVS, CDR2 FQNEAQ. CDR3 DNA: TGTGCCAGCAGCACATCAGCCTGGGATACGCAGTATTTT. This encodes CASSTSAWDTQYF.

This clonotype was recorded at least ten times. In nucleotides, the CDR3 is TGCAGTGCTAGAGGACAGGGGCCCTACGAGCAGTACTTC. The encoded protein is CSARGQGPYEQYF. V gene TRBV20-1 combines with J gene TRBJ2-7; TRBD1 agrees at 8 bases. The CDR3 runs 13 residues. The V segment lost 1 base and the J segment 2 bases; nucleotides outside the gene matches: 1. Germline CDR1 is DFQATT and CDR2 is SNEGSKA (reference sequence).

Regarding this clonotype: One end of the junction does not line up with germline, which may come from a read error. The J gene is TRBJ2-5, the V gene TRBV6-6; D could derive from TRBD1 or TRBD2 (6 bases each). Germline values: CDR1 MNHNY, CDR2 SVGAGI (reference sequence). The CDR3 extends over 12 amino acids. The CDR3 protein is CAGRGGGETQYF. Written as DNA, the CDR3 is TGTGCCGGCAGGGGAGGAGGAGAGACCCAGTACTTC.

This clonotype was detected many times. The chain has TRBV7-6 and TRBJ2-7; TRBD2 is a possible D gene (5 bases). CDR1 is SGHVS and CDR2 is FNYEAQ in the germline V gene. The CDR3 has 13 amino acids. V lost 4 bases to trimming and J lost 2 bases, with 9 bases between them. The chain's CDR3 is CASSSTGTYEQYF. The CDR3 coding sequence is TGTGCCAGCAGCTCTACCGGGACCTACGAGCAGTACTTC.

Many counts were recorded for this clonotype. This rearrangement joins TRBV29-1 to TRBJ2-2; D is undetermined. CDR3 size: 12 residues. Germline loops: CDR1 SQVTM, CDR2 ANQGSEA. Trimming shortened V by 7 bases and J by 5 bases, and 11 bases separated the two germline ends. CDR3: CSAPLSTGELFF. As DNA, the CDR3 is TGCAGCGCACCCTTAAGTACCGGGGAGCTGTTTTTT.

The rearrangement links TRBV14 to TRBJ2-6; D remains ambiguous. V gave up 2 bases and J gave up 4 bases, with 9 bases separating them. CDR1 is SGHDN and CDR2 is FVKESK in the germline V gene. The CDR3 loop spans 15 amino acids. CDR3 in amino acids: CASSQMTRGANVLTF. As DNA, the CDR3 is TGTGCCAGCAGCCAAATGACGAGGGGGGCCAACGTCCTGACTTTC.

CDR3 DNA: TGTGCCACCAGCTCTCCGGGACAGGGGGCTACAGATACGCAGTATTTT. Its protein product is CATSSPGQGATDTQYF. V usage is TRBV15 and J usage is TRBJ2-3; 12 bases agree with TRBD1. The CDR3 is 16 residues long. CDR1 is LNHNV and CDR2 is YYDKDF in the germline V gene (reference sequence). Germline trimming cut 5 bases from V and 3 bases from J; bases unmatched to any gene: 6.

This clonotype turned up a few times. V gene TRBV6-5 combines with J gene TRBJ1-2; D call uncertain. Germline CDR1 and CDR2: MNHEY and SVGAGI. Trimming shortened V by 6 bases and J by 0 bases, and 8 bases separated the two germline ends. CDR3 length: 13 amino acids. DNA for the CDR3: TGTGCCAGCAGGGCCCCGTCTAACTATGGCTACACCTTC. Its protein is CASRAPSNYGYTF.

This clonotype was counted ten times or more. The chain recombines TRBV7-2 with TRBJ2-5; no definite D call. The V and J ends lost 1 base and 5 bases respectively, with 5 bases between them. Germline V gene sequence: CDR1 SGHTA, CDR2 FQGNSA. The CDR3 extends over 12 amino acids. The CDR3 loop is CASSLGMETQYF. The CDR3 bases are TGTGCCAGCAGCTTAGGAATGGAGACCCAGTACTTC.

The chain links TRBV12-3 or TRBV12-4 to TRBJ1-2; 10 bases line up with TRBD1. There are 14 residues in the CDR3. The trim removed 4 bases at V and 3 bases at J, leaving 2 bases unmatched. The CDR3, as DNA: TGTGCCAGCAGTTCGGGGACAGGGGACTATGGCTACACCTTC. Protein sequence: CASSSGTGDYGYTF.

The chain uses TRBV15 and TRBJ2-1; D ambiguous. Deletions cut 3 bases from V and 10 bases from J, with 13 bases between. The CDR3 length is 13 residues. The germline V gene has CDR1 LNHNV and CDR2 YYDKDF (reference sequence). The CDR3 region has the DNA TGTGCCACCAGCAGGGAACGACACAGAGAGCAGTTCTTC. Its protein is CATSRERHREQFF.

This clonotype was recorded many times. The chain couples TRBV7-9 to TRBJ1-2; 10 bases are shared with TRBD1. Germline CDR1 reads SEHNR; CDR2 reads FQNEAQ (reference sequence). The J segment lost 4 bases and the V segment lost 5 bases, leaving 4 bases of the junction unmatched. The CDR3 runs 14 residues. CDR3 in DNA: TGTGCCAGCAGCCCAGGGGACAGGGGCTATGGCTACACCTTC. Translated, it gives CASSPGDRGYGYTF.

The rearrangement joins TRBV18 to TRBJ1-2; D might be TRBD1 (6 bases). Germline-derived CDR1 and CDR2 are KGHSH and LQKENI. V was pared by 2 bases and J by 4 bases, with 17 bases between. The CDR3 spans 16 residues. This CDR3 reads CASSPRTKRGTYGYTF. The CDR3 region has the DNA TGTGCCAGCTCACCAAGGACAAAAAGGGGGACCTATGGCTACACCTTC.

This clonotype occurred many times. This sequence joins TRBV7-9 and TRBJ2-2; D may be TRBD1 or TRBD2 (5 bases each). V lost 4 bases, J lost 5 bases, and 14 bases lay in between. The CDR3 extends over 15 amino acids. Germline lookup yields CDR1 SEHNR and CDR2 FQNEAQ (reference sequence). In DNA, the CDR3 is TGTGCCAGCAGCTCCGGGGCGCTGTTGACCGGGGAGCTGTTTTTT. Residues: CASSSGALLTGELFF.

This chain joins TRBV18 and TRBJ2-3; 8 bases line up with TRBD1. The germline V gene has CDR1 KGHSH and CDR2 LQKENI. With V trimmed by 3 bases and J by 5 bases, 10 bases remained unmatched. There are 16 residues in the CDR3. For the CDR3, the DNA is TGTGCCAGCTCACCCTCTCCGGGACAGGCCAAAGATACGCAGTATTTT. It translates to CASSPSPGQAKDTQYF.

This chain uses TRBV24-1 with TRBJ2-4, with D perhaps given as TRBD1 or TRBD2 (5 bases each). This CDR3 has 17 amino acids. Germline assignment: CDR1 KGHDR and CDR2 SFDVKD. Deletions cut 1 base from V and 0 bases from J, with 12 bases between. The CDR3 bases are TGTGCCACCAGTGATTTCCGGGACCGAGTAGCCAAAAACATTCAGTACTTC. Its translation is CATSDFRDRVAKNIQYF.